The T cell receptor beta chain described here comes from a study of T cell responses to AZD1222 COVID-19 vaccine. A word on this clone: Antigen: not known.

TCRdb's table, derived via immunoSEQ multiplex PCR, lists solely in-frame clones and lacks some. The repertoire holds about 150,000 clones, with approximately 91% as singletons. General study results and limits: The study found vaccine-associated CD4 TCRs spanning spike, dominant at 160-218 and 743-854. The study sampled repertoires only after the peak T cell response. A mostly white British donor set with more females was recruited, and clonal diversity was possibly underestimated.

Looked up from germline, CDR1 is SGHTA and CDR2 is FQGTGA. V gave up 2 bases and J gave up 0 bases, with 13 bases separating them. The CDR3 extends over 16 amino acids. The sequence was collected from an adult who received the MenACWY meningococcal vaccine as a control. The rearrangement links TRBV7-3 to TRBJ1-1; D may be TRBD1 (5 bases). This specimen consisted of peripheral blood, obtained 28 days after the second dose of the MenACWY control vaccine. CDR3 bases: TGTGCCAGCAGCTTACTCGCCGGGGGGGTGAACACTGAAGCTTTCTTT. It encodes CASSLLAGGVNTEAFF.